Listed below are T cell receptor beta chains from one sample, sequenced in a study of T cell responses to AZD1222 COVID-19 vaccine. The assay was immunoSEQ multiplex PCR, and TCRdb's table has in-frame clones only and misses some. The sample shows some 130,000 clones, approximately 90% of them seen only once. The source was peripheral blood, collected on day 0 of AZD1222 vaccination. The receptors were gathered from an adult in good health. The CDR3 runs from the conserved cysteine through the conserved F or W. Each record gives: clone size, V gene, D gene, CDR3 protein. The D gene is left open where the match is weak. The size entry is marked missing in some rows and otherwise reads once, few, many or a size class.

>-|TRBV7-9|TRBD1
CASSADRVVYGYTF
>-|TRBV5-6|-
CASSLENRETQYF
>-|TRBV5-1|TRBD1
CASRSDRESGNTIYF
>-|TRBV7-3|-
CASSLTGGLETQYF
>once|TRBV6-1|-
CASSARGAGYEQYF
>-|TRBV27|TRBD1
CASSSPGQNYEQYF
>-|TRBV18|-
CASSPRDTGELFF
>once|TRBV19|-
CASSDLPEGNQPQHF
>-|TRBV30|-
CAWSVIRGYGYTF
>-|TRBV5-6|-
CASSWAANQPQHF
>-|TRBV29-1|TRBD1
CSARGQGGEQYF
>few|TRBV18|TRBD1
CASSPGTGGYEQYF
>-|TRBV7-9|-
CASSLVAGANYGYTF
>-|TRBV28|-
CASSDPTGGIYGYTF
>-|TRBV30|-
CAYARGLVNEKLFF
>-|TRBV19|TRBD1
CASTLTGVNSPLHF
>medium-sized|TRBV6-1|-
CASSEEVYSGNTIYF
>-|TRBV5-8|-
CASSLETAGNTIYF
>-|TRBV27|-
CASSLREHGYEQYF
>-|TRBV5-4|-
CASKLAGNSPLHF
>-|TRBV27|-
CASRPAAGGREGGYTF
>once|TRBV5-1|-
CASSLRQGGDTGELFF
>few|TRBV29-1|-
CSVGDPAFGVREYF
>-|TRBV27|TRBD2
CASSILAGGTDTQYF
>-|TRBV5-6|-
CASSLWVSYGAIGYGYTF
>-|TRBV19|TRBD1
CASTITGGIYSGYTF
>-|TRBV6-2/TRBV6-3|-
CASSGLPFGEQFF
>-|TRBV11-2|-
CASSLNSDSAFF
>-|TRBV21-1|-
CASSKATDRRDTQYF
>-|TRBV20-1|-
CSASLTLEGGKGYTF
>-|TRBV19|TRBD2
CASSLGTSGGLTGELFF
>-|TRBV2|-
CASSGTEYGYTF
>-|TRBV19|-
CASSGIRESSGNTIYF
>-|TRBV6-2/TRBV6-3|-
CASSFEAGPYEQYF
>-|TRBV10-3|TRBD1
CAISENGQGGYTF
>-|TRBV29-1|-
CSAGTWNTGELFF
>-|TRBV5-8|-
CASSFIVTYEQYF
>-|TRBV12-5|TRBD1
CASGPGQGADEQFF
>-|TRBV4-3|-
CASSQDRQLTPLHF
>few|TRBV6-5|-
CASSYSGRTGAHF
>-|TRBV6-5|TRBD1
CASRRQGNYGYTF
>-|TRBV9|-
CASSRDGGVGANVLTF
>-|TRBV6-2/TRBV6-3|-
CASSYWAGSGEQFF
>-|TRBV7-3|-
CASSRDSGANVLTF
>-|TRBV9|-
CASSVSGAAYNEQFF
>-|TRBV7-2|-
CASSLGGRANYGYTF
>-|TRBV3-1/TRBV3-2|-
CASSQYPGQSGNTIYF
>-|TRBV9|TRBD1
CASSGDTGGRGEQYF
>-|TRBV10-2|-
CASSEAGANTEAFF
>-|TRBV2|-
CASTPGPYETQYF
>-|TRBV3-1/TRBV3-2|TRBD1
CASSSQGGTEAFF
>once|TRBV24-1|-
CATRDNPRGGYTF
>-|TRBV7-5|-
CARSPSEIDSNQPQHF
>-|TRBV6-2/TRBV6-3|-
CASSYSTRQGYTF